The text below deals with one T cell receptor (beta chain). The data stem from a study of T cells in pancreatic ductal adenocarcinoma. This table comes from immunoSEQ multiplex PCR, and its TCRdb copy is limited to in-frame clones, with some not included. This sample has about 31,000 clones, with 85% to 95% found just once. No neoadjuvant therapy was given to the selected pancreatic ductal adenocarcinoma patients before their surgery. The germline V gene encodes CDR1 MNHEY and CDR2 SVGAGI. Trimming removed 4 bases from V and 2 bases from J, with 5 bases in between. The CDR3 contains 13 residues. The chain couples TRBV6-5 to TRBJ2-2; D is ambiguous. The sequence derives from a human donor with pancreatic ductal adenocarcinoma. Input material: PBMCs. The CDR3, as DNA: TGTGCCAGCAGTTCCGTCAACACCGGGGAGCTGTTTTTT. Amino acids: CASSSVNTGELFF.